This T cell receptor beta chain was retrieved from a study of identical twins. TCRdb recomputed calls from the 5' RACE reads with MiXCR, one row per CDR3 protein. The sample consists of 250,000 to 350,000 distinct CDR3 sequences, 9.5% of them appearing once. V dropped 1 base and J dropped 2 bases, with 4 bases sitting between them. CDR3 length: 13 amino acids. This clonotype came up a few times. The same sample was also used in a study of yellow fever vaccine responses in identical twins.

The receptor's source is a woman between 18 and 30 years old in good health. The rearrangement links TRBV23-1 to TRBJ2-3; no definite D call. TRBV23-1 belongs to the ORF category, with a function that is uncertain. The sequenced material came from CD8+ T cells sorted from blood. The CDR3 loop is CASSQLNTDTQYF. DNA for the CDR3: TGCGCCAGCAGTCAATTAAACACAGATACGCAGTATTTT.